A selection of T cell receptor beta chains follows, all from one sample in a study of cytomegalovirus exposure and HLA in healthy donors. The assay was immunoSEQ multiplex PCR, and TCRdb's table has in-frame clones only and misses some. The data show 65,000 to 85,000 clones, and the top ten clones hold 1.5%. The material sequenced was PBMCs. These receptors came from a woman aged 60-75 years in good health and CMV-seronegative. Both conserved end residues are part of each CDR3.

V gene	J gene	CDR3 protein
TRBV4-1	TRBJ2-7	CASRGLAGYEQYF
TRBV2	TRBJ1-1	CASSEDSEAFF
TRBV18	TRBJ2-3	CASSPDRVSDTQYF
TRBV27	TRBJ1-4	CASSYQGGEKLFF
TRBV5-5	TRBJ2-2	CASSGLAGVTGELFF
TRBV7-2	TRBJ2-1	CASSLSGGAGGSNEQFF
TRBV7-2	TRBJ1-5	CASSFPGGNQPQHF
TRBV7-9	TRBJ2-3	CASSLGLADFTDTQYF
TRBV6-1	TRBJ2-1	CASSESTGLYNEQFF
TRBV19	TRBJ2-1	CASSITDEQFF
TRBV25-1	TRBJ1-1	CASSGQGWGLNTEAFF
TRBV4-1	TRBJ1-2	CASSQDSASGVSYGYTF
TRBV10-3	TRBJ2-3	CAISDQGEAIDTQYF
TRBV29-1	TRBJ1-3	CSVVSGDWGSGNTIYF
TRBV6-1	TRBJ1-5	CASSAGQANNQPQHF
TRBV6-1	TRBJ1-5	CASSEGVNDSNQPQHF
TRBV11-3	TRBJ2-3	CASSLRGSRWSTDTQYF
TRBV7-9	TRBJ1-4	CASSYPSTTNEKLFF
TRBV6-5	TRBJ2-5	CASSSLSGSETQYF
TRBV2	TRBJ1-5	CASSAEGQPQHF
TRBV27	TRBJ1-4	CASSSDRGRGEKLFF
TRBV6-4	TRBJ2-3	CASTGDPASTDTQYF
TRBV12-5	NA	CASGFQGRGEQYF
TRBV10-3	TRBJ2-7	CAISERTGPSYEQYF
TRBV5-4	TRBJ2-1	CASSYGQIGSYNEQFF
TRBV25-1	TRBJ2-7	CASTRGGQGYF
TRBV9	TRBJ1-3	CASSGGTGSGNTIYF
TRBV5-1	TRBJ2-1	CASSLVGLAGSGSYNEQFF
TRBV30	TRBJ1-3	CAWSGQGYYNIYF
TRBV10-2	TRBJ1-1	CASSVQGPTEAFF
TRBV4-1	TRBJ2-7	CASSQDRQGDYEQYF
TRBV7-9	TRBJ2-3	CASSDRGPDTQYF
TRBV5-1	TRBJ1-1	CASSLTGGDTEAFF
TRBV28	TRBJ2-7	CASGGGGAYEQYF
TRBV19	TRBJ2-4	CASRGRGSKNIQYF
TRBV7-7	TRBJ2-5	CASSFDRAQETQYF
TRBV7-9	TRBJ1-3	CASSLASGISGNTIYF
TRBV5-1	TRBJ1-1	CASQTPGTGNTEAFF
TRBV13	TRBJ1-1	CASKSPGQGDTEAFF
TRBV6-6	TRBJ2-3	CASNIDRAPDTQYF